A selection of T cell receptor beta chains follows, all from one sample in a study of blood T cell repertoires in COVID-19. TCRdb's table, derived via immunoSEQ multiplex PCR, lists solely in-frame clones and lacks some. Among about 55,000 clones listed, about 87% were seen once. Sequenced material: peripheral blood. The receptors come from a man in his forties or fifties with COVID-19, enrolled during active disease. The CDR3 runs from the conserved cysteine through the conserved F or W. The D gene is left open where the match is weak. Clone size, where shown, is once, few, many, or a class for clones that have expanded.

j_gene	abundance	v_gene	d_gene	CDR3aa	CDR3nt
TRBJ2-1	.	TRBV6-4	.	CASSRDRLGFF	TGTGCCAGCAGTCGGGACCGACTAGGTTTCTTC
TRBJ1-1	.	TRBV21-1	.	CASSKEAANPYFVNTEAFF	TGTGCCAGCAGCAAAGAGGCAGCGAACCCTTACTTTGTGAACACTGAAGCTTTCTTT
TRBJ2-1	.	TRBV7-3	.	CASSLRGNNHNEQFF	TGTGCCAGCAGCTTACGGGGGAATAACCACAATGAGCAGTTCTTC
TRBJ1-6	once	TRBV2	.	CASRTGVGSPLHF	TGTGCCAGCAGGACAGGAGTAGGATCACCCCTCCACTTT
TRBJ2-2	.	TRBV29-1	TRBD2	CSAGLAANTGELFF	TGCAGCGCCGGACTAGCGGCGAACACCGGGGAGCTGTTTTTT
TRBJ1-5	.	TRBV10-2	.	CASSISGDNQPQHF	TGCGCCAGCAGTATCAGCGGAGACAATCAGCCCCAGCATTTT
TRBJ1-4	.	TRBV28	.	CASSSYWTANEKLFF	TGTGCCAGCAGTTCTTACTGGACAGCTAATGAAAAACTGTTTTTT
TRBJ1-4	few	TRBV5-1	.	CASSREDTTNEKLFF	TGCGCCAGCAGCCGGGAGGACACTACTAATGAAAAACTGTTTTTT
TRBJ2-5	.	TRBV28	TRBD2	CASSLVLAGGQGETQYF	TGTGCCAGCAGTTTGGTGCTAGCGGGGGGCCAGGGAGAGACCCAGTACTTC
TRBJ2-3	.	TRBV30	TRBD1	CAWSGGTGRYTDTQYF	TGTGCCTGGAGTGGGGGGACAGGGCGGTACACAGATACGCAGTATTTT
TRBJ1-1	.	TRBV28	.	CASATSSGVGTEAFF	TGTGCCAGTGCAACTTCCTCAGGGGTGGGCACTGAAGCTTTCTTT
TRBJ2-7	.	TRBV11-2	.	CASSPRQDREQYF	TGTGCCAGCAGCCCACGACAGGACCGCGAGCAGTACTTC
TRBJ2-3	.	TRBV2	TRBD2	CASRRAGTRTTDTQYF	TGTGCCAGCAGACGGGCCGGGACTAGAACCACAGATACGCAGTATTTT
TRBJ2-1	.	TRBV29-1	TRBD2	CSVVRLALPEQFF	TGCAGCGTTGTGAGACTAGCACTGCCTGAGCAGTTCTTC
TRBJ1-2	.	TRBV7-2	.	CASSLSLWAGEGYGHTF	TGTGCCAGCAGCTTAAGTCTCTGGGCAGGGGAAGGCTATGGCCACACCTTC
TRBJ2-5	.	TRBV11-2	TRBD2	CASSLWASGETQYF	TGTGCCAGCAGCTTATGGGCTAGCGGAGAGACCCAGTACTTC
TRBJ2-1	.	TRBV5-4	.	CAGHRGGIYNEQFF	TGTGCCGGCCACCGTGGAGGGATCTACAATGAGCAGTTCTTC
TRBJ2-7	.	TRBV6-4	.	CASSDHNYEQYF	TGTGCCAGCAGTGATCACAACTACGAGCAGTACTTC
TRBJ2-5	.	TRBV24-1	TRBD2	CATSDLKGHSGRVEETQYF	TGTGCCACCAGTGATCTTAAGGGGCATAGCGGGAGGGTAGAAGAGACCCAGTACTTC
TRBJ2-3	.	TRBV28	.	CASVQGTTDTQYF	TGTGCCAGCGTCCAGGGAACCACAGATACGCAGTATTTT
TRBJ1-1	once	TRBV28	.	CASSEPLFGIGTEAFF	TGTGCCAGCAGTGAACCGCTGTTCGGGATCGGAACTGAAGCTTTCTTT
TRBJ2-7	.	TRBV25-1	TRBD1	CASSARTGVLSYEQYF	TGTGCCAGCAGTGCCAGGACAGGGGTCCTCTCCTACGAGCAGTACTTC
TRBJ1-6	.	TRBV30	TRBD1	CAWGQDNSPLHF	TGTGCCTGGGGACAGGATAATTCACCCCTCCACTTT
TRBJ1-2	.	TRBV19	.	CASAGLNGALGGYTF	TGTGCCAGTGCGGGCCTAAACGGCGCCCTGGGAGGCTACACCTTC
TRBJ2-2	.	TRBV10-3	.	CAISDSTGELFF	TGTGCCATCAGTGATTCGACCGGGGAGCTGTTTTTT